This TCR beta chain emerged from a study of glioma-infiltrating T cells after dendritic cell vaccination. At the level of the study: Patients received autologous tumor lysate-pulsed dendritic cell vaccination between about 2002 and 2013.

Selection required adequate fresh-frozen tumor tissue plus more than two years' survival data. No glioblastoma patient carried an isocitrate dehydrogenase mutation. The V segment lost 0 bases and the J segment 9 bases; nucleotides outside the gene matches: 3. Germline values: CDR1 LGHNA, CDR2 YNFKEQ. The CDR3 is 15 amino acids. TCRdb's copy holds only in-frame clones and misses some; the assay was immunoSEQ multiplex PCR. The repertoire holds tens of thousands of clones, with around 81% as singletons. The source material was blood, sampled before dendritic cell vaccination. This clonotype was obtained from a human donor with glioblastoma. The V gene is TRBV4-2, the J gene TRBJ1-6; 9 bases agree with TRBD1. CDR3 region: CASSQEGQGGSPLHF. CDR3 bases: TGTGCCAGCAGCCAAGAGGGACAGGGTGGTTCACCCCTCCACTTT.